This TCR beta chain was captured in a study of CD8+CD57+ T cells in acquired aplastic anemia. Study in general: When averaged, DNA from sorted CD4+ and CD8+ cells came to around 3.4 ug.

General observations from the study: Sharing between patients and controls was observed for twenty-nine CD8+ CDR3 sequences. Any difference that existed in CD8+ Simpson's diversity between patients and controls was not significant.

There are 16 residues in the CDR3. The germline CDR1 and CDR2 sequences are MNHNY and SVGAGI (reference sequence). Trimming stripped 6 bases from V and 3 bases from J, with 19 bases between. This clonotype was counted many times. Its specificity is not known. Both TCR beta VDJ combination and CDR3 sequence profiling were carried out. Genomic DNA was the template for this profiling. TCRdb re-analysed the reads in MiXCR, keeping a single row per CDR3 protein. The sample includes 250,000 to 300,000 distinct CDR3 sequences, 50% to 70% of them seen just once. Sample: sorted CD4+, CD8+, or CD8+CD57+ T cells (not recorded which) from PBMCs. The gene calls are TRBV6-6 and TRBJ2-3; TRBD1 might be the D (6 bases). This receptor was obtained from a human donor with severe aplastic anemia or a healthy control (not recorded which). In nucleotides, the CDR3 is TGTGCCAGCAGACGACCTAACAGGGAAGTGACAGATACGCAGTATTTT. Translating it yields CASRRPNREVTDTQYF.